Below, one T cell receptor (beta chain) is given with its context. The data belong to a study of blood T cell repertoires in COVID-19. Whole-study context: In each case, the material was cDNA or gDNA derived from T cells, B-cell-depleted T cells, or PBMCs.

Generated by immunoSEQ multiplex PCR, the TCRdb table keeps only in-frame clones and is missing some. The sample records a few hundred thousand clones, about 87% being singletons. Categorization into cohorts depended on clinical history that participants reported. Symptom resolution, clearance, or two negative PCRs marked donors in Cohort 3 as recovered. Looked up from germline, CDR1 is MNHEY and CDR2 is SMNVEV (reference sequence). CDR3 size: 16 residues. V was pared by 5 bases and J by 0 bases, with 16 bases between. V is TRBV27 and J is TRBJ1-2; D is unresolved. Sequencing was performed on PBMCs or T cells enriched from blood (not recorded which). The sequence was collected from a woman aged 45-60 years who had recovered from COVID-19. This chain's CDR3 is CASSQTPPGTNYGYTF. The CDR3 DNA sequence: TGTGCCAGCAGTCAAACACCCCCGGGAACTAACTATGGCTACACCTTC.